This paragraph reports one TCR beta chain. Profiling relied on immunoSEQ multiplex PCR, and the TCRdb table lists in-frame clones only, not all of them. The table includes 100,000 to 120,000 clones, 70% to 90% detected once. From germline, CDR1 is SQVTM and CDR2 ANQGSEA. J gave up 5 bases and V 5 bases, and 4 bases lay outside the gene matches. The CDR3 sequence is 12 residues long. This sample is drawn from a study of blood T cell repertoires in COVID-19. The source material was peripheral blood. This receptor was taken from a human donor in a cohort sampled during active COVID-19. The chain couples TRBV29-1 to TRBJ2-5; 8 bases agree with TRBD1. The CDR3, as DNA: TGCAGCGTTCACGGACAGGGTGAGACCCAGTACTTC. Protein product: CSVHGQGETQYF.